What follows is one TCR beta chain and its context. The sample originates from a study of response to subunit inactivated influenza vaccine. MiXCR, run by TCRdb on the RT-PCR reads, gives a single entry per CDR3 protein. The sample has about 540,000 distinct CDR3 sequences; roughly 25% are singletons. The CDR3 is made up of 15 amino acids. V lost 1 base and J lost 2, with 9 bases in between. This sample also appeared in a second study, on T cells expressing NK-cell markers. That work states: Template switching by 5'RACE with UMIs generated the TCR beta cDNA. TCR beta repertoires came from sorted CD3+CD56+NKG2C+, CD3+CD56+NKG2C- and CD3+CD56-NKG2C+ T cells. Among eight sequenced donors, seven carried HCMV seropositivity while one was seronegative. NKG2C+ dominant clonotype frequencies in five or six donors were roughly 1.0-7.5% of CD8+ T cells. Several donors' CD3+CD56-NKG2C+ cells were dominated by the same clonotypes.

The clonotype comes from a man over 45 who received an inactivated influenza vaccine. The chain is built from TRBV12-3 or TRBV12-4 and TRBJ1-3; a possible D gene is TRBD1 (6 bases). The material sequenced was CD4+ T cells sorted from PBMCs, taken less than 13 days after vaccination. CDR3 nucleotides: TGTGCCAGCAGTTTAGGTGGACAGACTGGAAACACCATATATTTT. This translates into CASSLGGQTGNTIYF.